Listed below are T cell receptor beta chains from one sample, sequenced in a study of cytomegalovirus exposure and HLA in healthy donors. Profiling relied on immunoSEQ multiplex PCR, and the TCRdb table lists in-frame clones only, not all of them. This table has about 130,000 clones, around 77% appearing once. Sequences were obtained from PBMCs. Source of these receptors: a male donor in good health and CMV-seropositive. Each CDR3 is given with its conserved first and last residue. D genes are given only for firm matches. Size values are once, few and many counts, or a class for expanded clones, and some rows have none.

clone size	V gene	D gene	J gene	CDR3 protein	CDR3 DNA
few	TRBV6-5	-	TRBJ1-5	CASRMYRESNQPQHF	TGTGCCAGCAGGATGTACAGGGAAAGCAATCAGCCCCAGCATTTT
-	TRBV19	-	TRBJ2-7	CASSKWDISYEQYF	TGTGCCAGTAGTAAATGGGACATCTCCTACGAGCAGTACTTC
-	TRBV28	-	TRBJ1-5	CASSLDIQPQHF	TGTGCCAGCAGCCTGGACATTCAGCCCCAGCATTTT
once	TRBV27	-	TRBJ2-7	CASSPADTDSYEQYF	TGTGCCAGCAGTCCGGCGGATACCGACTCTTACGAGCAGTACTTC
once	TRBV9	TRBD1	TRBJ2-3	CASSPRTGRDTQYF	TGTGCCAGCAGCCCCCGGACAGGGAGGGATACGCAGTATTTT
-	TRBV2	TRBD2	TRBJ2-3	CASRTGTSGGAGTDTQYF	TGTGCCAGCAGGACCGGGACTAGCGGGGGGGCGGGCACAGATACGCAGTATTTT
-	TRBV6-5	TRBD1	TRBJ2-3	CASRSGQARDTQYF	TGTGCCAGCAGAAGCGGACAGGCACGAGATACGCAGTATTTT
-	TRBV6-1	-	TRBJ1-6	CASSVDRNSPLHF	TGTGCCAGCAGTGTAGACAGGAATTCACCCCTCCACTTT
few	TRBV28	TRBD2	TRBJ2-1	CASRSRGTSGGRGEQFF	TGTGCCAGCAGATCTAGGGGGACTAGCGGGGGGAGGGGTGAGCAGTTCTTC
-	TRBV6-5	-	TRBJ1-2	CASFYRAGGYTF	TGTGCCAGCTTCTACAGGGCTGGAGGCTACACCTTC
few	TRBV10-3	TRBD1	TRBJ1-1	CAIRGTGAHGAFF	TGTGCCATCAGGGGGACAGGGGCTCACGGAGCTTTCTTT